This TCR beta chain was recovered during a study of T cells in Graves' hyperthyroidism and ophthalmopathy. Findings and caveats of the study: Ophthalmopathy, as predicted by the model, came a median 6.5 months after the prediction.

The CDR3 totals 14 residues. CDR1 LGHNT and CDR2 FRNRAP come from the germline V gene. Between the trimmed V and J ends, which lost 2 bases and 6 bases, there was a span of 13 bases. Amplification of TCR beta CDR3 regions was performed using RNA transcripts as template. Initially, a first-round RT-PCR of the TCR CDR3 employed the HTBI primer set. TCRdb analysed the multiplex PCR reads with MiXCR anew, one entry per CDR3 protein. Among about 300,000 distinct CDR3 sequences listed, approximately 18% were seen once. For this clonotype: Its antigen is as yet unknown.

The study excluded patients with uncontrolled infection, other autoimmune disease, pregnancy or lactation. The J gene is TRBJ1-2, the V gene TRBV12-5, with D perhaps matching TRBD1 (5 bases). Material: blood. The clonotype comes from a man aged 50-60 years with Graves' ophthalmopathy. CDR3 sequence (DNA): TGTGCTAGTGGTTTGACCCGGGGCAGAGATGGCTACACCTTC. Translating gives CASGLTRGRDGYTF.